The 31 T cell receptor beta chains given below trace back to one sample, sequenced in a study of T cell responses to AZD1222 COVID-19 vaccine. TCRdb's table, derived via immunoSEQ multiplex PCR, lists solely in-frame clones and lacks some. This sample has approximately 26,000 clones, with 80% to 90% found just once. The material sequenced was peripheral blood, taken 28 days after the second AZD1222 dose. The receptors were gathered from an adult who received the AZD1222 COVID-19 vaccine.

This chain connects TRBV25-1 to TRBJ1-2, with 9 bases matching TRBD1. The CDR3 length is 13 residues. CDR1 is MGHDK, CDR2 SYGVNS, per germline. V lost 4 bases, J lost 7 bases, and 4 bases stayed unmatched. CDR3 nucleotides: TGTGCCAGCAGTGGAGGGACAGGGATTGGCTACACCTTC. Translation gives CASSGGTGIGYTF.

This sequence joins TRBV5-5 and TRBJ1-2; D is possibly TRBD1 (5 bases). The germline V gene encodes CDR1 SGHKS and CDR2 YYEKEE (reference sequence). Trimming left V 4 bases short and J 6 bases short, with 16 bases between. This CDR3 is 14 amino acids long. CDR3 sequence: CASSLTHTGDGYTF. The CDR3 nucleotides are TGTGCCAGCAGCCTGACCCATACGGGGGATGGCTACACCTTC.

The chain links TRBV5-4 to TRBJ2-1, with D maybe TRBD2 (5 bases). The CDR3 has 15 amino acids. CDR1 and CDR2 from the germline V gene are SGHNT and YYREEE (reference sequence). V lost 4 bases and J lost 2, with 13 bases in between. CDR3 in DNA: TGTGCCAGCAGCCCAAGCGGTGCTCCCTACAATGAGCAGTTCTTC. Residues: CASSPSGAPYNEQFF.

The chain carries TRBV3-1 (or the pseudogene TRBV3-2) and TRBJ2-1; no definite D call. CDR1 and CDR2 from the germline V gene are LGHDT and YNNKEL (reference sequence). The length of the CDR3 is 13 residues. V was trimmed by 0 bases and J by 8 bases, leaving 8 bases between them. The CDR3 loop reads CASSQDWRYEQFF. The CDR3 DNA sequence: TGTGCCAGCAGCCAAGATTGGAGATATGAGCAGTTCTTC.

This sequence joins TRBV7-9 and TRBJ1-2, with 7 bases that match TRBD1. The V gene's germline CDR1 is SEHNR and CDR2 FQNEAQ (reference sequence). The CDR3 covers 14 residues. The ends lost 3 bases at V and 1 base at J; junction bases unmatched: 2. CDR3 coding DNA: TGTGCCAGCAGCTTGGGACAGAATAACTATGGCTACACCTTC. This sequence encodes CASSLGQNNYGYTF.

The genes are TRBV9 and TRBJ2-7, with a weak D call TRBD1 (5 bases). The V gene's germline CDR1 is SGDLS and CDR2 YYNGEE. The CDR3 length is 14 residues. With 3 bases removed from V and 0 bases from J, the gap between germline ends came to 10 bases. In DNA, the CDR3 is TGTGCCAGCAGCGGAGACAGCTTCTCCTACGAGCAGTACTTC. Protein: CASSGDSFSYEQYF. The full variable domain, completed using reference TRBV9 and TRBJ2-7, is DSGVTQTPKHLITATGQRVTLRCSPRSGDLSVYWYQQSLDQGLQFLIQYYNGEERAKGNILERFSAQQFPDLHSELNLSSLELGDSALYFCASSGDSFSYEQYFGPGTRLTVT.

This clone has just one count. This chain connects TRBV28 to TRBJ2-1; TRBD1 matches 9 bases. The V and J ends lost 5 bases and 7 bases, in that order; junction bases with no gene match: 9. CDR1 is MDHEN, CDR2 SYDVKM, per germline. CDR3 size: 15 residues. As DNA, the CDR3 is TGTGCCAGCAGTGCACCGGGACAGGGTACGAATGAGCAGTTCTTC. Its translation: CASSAPGQGTNEQFF. The full variable domain, its missing parts supplied by reference TRBV28 and TRBJ2-1, is DVKVTQSSRYLVKRTGEKVFLECVQDMDHENMFWYRQDPGLGLRLIYFSYDVKMKEKGDIPEGYSVSREKKERFSLILESASTNQTSMYLCASSAPGQGTNEQFFGPGTRLTVL.

This chain links TRBV25-1 with TRBJ2-5, with TRBD2 identical over 11 bases. This CDR3 is 15 amino acids long. The V segment lost 4 bases and the J segment 4 bases; nucleotides outside the gene matches: 5. Germline V lookup: CDR1 MGHDK, CDR2 SYGVNS. The CDR3 loop reads CASSASGGSLETQYF. CDR3 nucleotide sequence: TGTGCCAGCAGTGCTAGCGGGGGGAGTTTAGAGACCCAGTACTTC.

This chain connects TRBV7-9 to TRBJ2-1; maybe TRBD1 (7 bases). The CDR3 is 15 residues long. Trimming cost V 3 bases and J 6 bases, with 15 bases left between them. CDR1 and CDR2 (germline): SEHNR, FQNEAQ (reference sequence). The CDR3 DNA is TGTGCCAGCAGCTTCACCAGGGGGGTGGTCAATGAGCAGTTCTTC. This codes for CASSFTRGVVNEQFF.

The V gene is TRBV2, the J gene TRBJ2-1, with TRBD2 matching over 7 bases. The CDR3 extends over 13 amino acids. Germline trimming cut 8 bases from V and 7 bases from J; bases unmatched to any gene: 8. Germline CDR1 and CDR2: SNHLY and FYNNEI. DNA for the CDR3: TGTGCCAGCGCTGGTTGGGGGGGGAATGAGCAGTTCTTC. Residues: CASAGWGGNEQFF.

The chain couples TRBV11-2 to TRBJ1-1, with D tentatively TRBD1 (6 bases). The germline V gene encodes CDR1 SGHAT and CDR2 FQNNGV. This CDR3 is 16 amino acids long. V lost 1 base and J lost 3, with 15 bases in between. The CDR3: CASSLGAGGADTEAFF. The CDR3 region has the DNA TGTGCCAGCAGCTTAGGAGCCGGGGGGGCGGACACTGAAGCTTTCTTT.

The CDR3 sequence is CASSQALSGQNTEAFF. CDR3 DNA: TGCGCCAGCAGCCAAGCCCTATCGGGACAGAACACTGAAGCTTTCTTT. This chain joins TRBV4-3 and TRBJ1-1, with D possibly matching TRBD1 (6 bases). V lost 1 base to trimming and J lost 1 base, with 13 bases between them. Germline V lookup: CDR1 LGHNA, CDR2 YSLEER. The CDR3 length is 16 residues.

This clone was seen a single time. The V call is TRBV3-1 (or the pseudogene TRBV3-2), the J call TRBJ2-7; no reliable D call. This CDR3 is 11 amino acids long. Between the trimmed V and J ends, which lost 4 bases and 2 bases, there was a span of 3 bases. Germline V gives CDR1 LGHDT, CDR2 YNNKEL (reference sequence). The CDR3 reads CASSRTYEQYF. The CDR3 bases are TGTGCCAGCAGCCGTACCTACGAGCAGTACTTC.

V gene TRBV6-5 combines with J gene TRBJ1-2, with TRBD1 matching over 7 bases. CDR1 is MNHEY, CDR2 SVGAGI, per germline. Trimming cost V 6 bases and J 8 bases; bases outside gene matches: 12. This CDR3 contains 14 residues. CDR3 DNA sequence: TGTGCCAGCAGCCCCTTAGAGGGGGCGGGAGGCTACACCTTC. As protein: CASSPLEGAGGYTF.

This clone was picked up one time. The genes are TRBV5-6 and TRBJ2-1; 9 bases match TRBD2. The CDR3 is made up of 14 amino acids. Per the germline V gene, CDR1 is SGHDT and CDR2 is YYEEEE. Losses at the gene ends were 8 bases for V and 5 bases for J; bases not matched to a gene: 8. CDR3 coding DNA: TGTGCCAGTATGACTAGCGGAGTTGACAATGAGCAGTTCTTC. Amino acid sequence: CASMTSGVDNEQFF.

This rearrangement joins TRBV5-1 to TRBJ1-5; no firm D call. The CDR3 contains 14 residues. CDR1 SGHRS and CDR2 YFSETQ come from the germline V gene. The V end was cut by 1 base, the J end by 7 bases, with 12 bases between. This CDR3 reads CASSLQVGEQPQHF. The CDR3 DNA reads TGCGCCAGCAGCTTGCAGGTTGGGGAGCAGCCCCAGCATTTT.

The chain couples TRBV6-5 to TRBJ1-2, with a tentative D call TRBD1 (5 bases). This CDR3 spans 15 amino acids. Trimming left V 6 bases short and J 6 bases short, with 20 bases between. Germline V gives CDR1 MNHEY, CDR2 SVGAGI. CDR3 amino acids: CASRLNLQAYHGYTF. The CDR3 DNA follows: TGTGCCAGCAGATTGAATCTACAGGCGTACCATGGCTACACCTTC.

The chain recombines TRBV4-2 with TRBJ1-6; possibly TRBD1 for D (6 bases). The germline gives CDR1 LGHNA, CDR2 YNFKEQ. Trimming took off 1 base at V and 0 bases at J, with 10 bases between the two ends. The CDR3 is 17 residues long. CDR3 protein: CASSQGGQTSYNSPLHF. In DNA form, the CDR3 reads TGTGCCAGCAGCCAAGGAGGACAGACCTCCTATAATTCACCCCTCCACTTT.

V is TRBV12-3 or TRBV12-4 and J is TRBJ1-1; D is unclear. This CDR3 comprises 12 residues. With 8 bases removed from V and 1 base from J, the gap between germline ends came to 8 bases. The CDR3 spells CASGGGNTEAFF. The CDR3 coding sequence is TGTGCCAGCGGAGGCGGGAACACTGAAGCTTTCTTT.

V and J are TRBV7-9 and TRBJ2-7; 8 bases are shared with TRBD1. Germline assignment: CDR1 SEHNR and CDR2 FQNEAQ (reference sequence). J lost 4 bases, V lost 1 base, and 6 bases had no gene match. The CDR3 consists of 15 residues. The CDR3 bases are TGTGCCAGCAGCTTAGATACAGGGGGTATTTACGAGCAGTACTTC. Encoded protein: CASSLDTGGIYEQYF. The whole variable domain, filled in from reference TRBV7-9 and TRBJ2-7, reads DTGVSQNPRHKITKRGQNVTFRCDPISEHNRLYWYRQTLGQGPEFLTYFQNEAQLEKSRLLSDRFSAERPKGSFSTLEIQRTEQGDSAMYLCASSLDTGGIYEQYFGPGTRLTVT.

This rearrangement joins TRBV28 to TRBJ2-1; D may be TRBD1 (7 bases). The germline V gene has CDR1 MDHEN and CDR2 SYDVKM. This CDR3 has 15 residues. Trimming shortened V by 5 bases and J by 5 bases, and 16 bases separated the two germline ends. The CDR3 protein is CASSAGQLGDNEQFF. CDR3 bases: TGTGCCAGCAGTGCGGGACAGTTGGGAGACAATGAGCAGTTCTTC.

This chain uses TRBV10-3 with TRBJ2-3; 10 bases match TRBD2. CDR3 size: 18 residues. Per the germline V gene, CDR1 is ENHRY and CDR2 is SYGVKD. V shed 2 bases and J 1 base; nucleotides not matched to a gene: 9. The CDR3 sequence: CAISEAIAGGRGTDTQYF. For the CDR3, the DNA is TGTGCCATCAGTGAGGCGATAGCGGGGGGTCGAGGCACAGATACGCAGTATTTT.

This rearrangement joins TRBV5-1 to TRBJ1-5; TRBD1 matches 7 bases. CDR3 length equals 15 residues. Germline loops: CDR1 SGHRS, CDR2 YFSETQ. V gave up 0 bases and J gave up 3 bases; unmatched junction bases: 3. The CDR3, as DNA: TGCGCCAGCAGCTTGGAGGGACAGCACAATCAGCCCCAGCATTTT. Its protein is CASSLEGQHNQPQHF.

The chain employs TRBV24-1 and TRBJ2-3; D possibly corresponds to TRBD2 (6 bases). Germline lookup yields CDR1 KGHDR and CDR2 SFDVKD. The CDR3 is 16 amino acids. V was shortened by 1 base and J by 2 bases, with 12 bases between the two germline ends. The CDR3 bases are TGTGCCACCAGTGATTTCTCCGGGAGAATCACAGATACGCAGTATTTT. Residues: CATSDFSGRITDTQYF.

This CDR3 is CASSDSFGGSPDTQYF. In nucleotides, the CDR3 is TGTGCCAGCAGTGACTCTTTCGGCGGCTCCCCAGATACGCAGTATTTT. The chain links TRBV6-4 to TRBJ2-3; D is undetermined. Deletions cut 0 bases from V and 4 bases from J, with 14 bases between. The CDR3 runs 16 residues. Germline lookup yields CDR1 MRHNA and CDR2 SNTAGT.

The sample holds one count of this clone. CDR3: CASSFGQGREKLFF. In DNA form, the CDR3 reads TGTGCCAGCAGCTTCGGGCAGGGGAGGGAAAAACTGTTTTTT. This chain links TRBV7-9 with TRBJ1-4, with D tentatively TRBD1 (6 bases). This CDR3 contains 14 residues. Germline V gene sequence: CDR1 SEHNR, CDR2 FQNEAQ (reference sequence). The germline V and J ends were trimmed by 3 bases and 8 bases, with 13 bases remaining between them.

The J gene is TRBJ1-4, the V gene TRBV7-6, with D possibly matching TRBD1 (6 bases). Germline V CDR1 and CDR2: SGHVS, FNYEAQ. V was pared by 1 base and J by 8 bases, with 14 bases between. This CDR3 is 15 amino acids long. In DNA, the CDR3 is TGTGCCAGCAGCTTAGGGTTGTCAGGGGTAGAAAAACTGTTTTTT. It translates to CASSLGLSGVEKLFF.

This chain links TRBV9 with TRBJ1-6; 10 bases are a match to TRBD1. The junction had 7 bases not matched to a gene; V was cut back by 5 bases and J by 5 bases. This CDR3 region has 16 residues. Germline CDR1 reads SGDLS; CDR2 reads YYNGEE. CDR3 region: CASSERGTGDNSPLHF. For the CDR3, the DNA is TGTGCCAGCAGTGAGAGGGGGACAGGGGATAATTCACCCCTCCACTTT.

The chain employs TRBV18 and TRBJ1-1; D ambiguous. The CDR3 runs 15 residues. V lost 1 base, J lost 1 base, and 10 bases lay in between. Germline CDR1 reads KGHSH; CDR2 reads LQKENI. The CDR3 region is CASSPQPPGNTEAFF. Written as DNA, the CDR3 is TGTGCCAGCTCACCACAGCCTCCTGGGAACACTGAAGCTTTCTTT. The full variable domain, rest sourced from reference TRBV18 and TRBJ1-1, is NAGVMQNPRHLVRRRGQEARLRCSPMKGHSHVYWYRQLPEEGLKFMVYLQKENIIDESGMPKERFSAEFPKEGPSILRIQQVVRGDSAAYFCASSPQPPGNTEAFFGQGTRLTVV.

The rearrangement joins TRBV3-1 (or the pseudogene TRBV3-2) to TRBJ1-5; D possibly corresponds to TRBD1 (5 bases). Trimming cost V 4 bases and J 4 bases, with 20 bases left between them. The V gene's germline CDR1 is LGHDT and CDR2 YNNKEL (reference sequence). This CDR3 has 17 residues. CDR3 amino acids: CASSPLPVQGSNQPQHF. The CDR3 bases are TGTGCCAGCAGCCCCCTCCCTGTGCAGGGCTCTAATCAGCCCCAGCATTTT.

The table lists this clone with a count of one. The chain joins TRBV3-1 (or the pseudogene TRBV3-2) to TRBJ1-1; TRBD1 aligns across 7 bases. J was trimmed by 7 bases and V by 3 bases; bases with no gene match: 8. CDR3 length equals 14 residues. Germline CDR1 and CDR2: LGHDT and YNNKEL (reference sequence). CDR3 in amino acids: CASSHRQGAIEAFF. In DNA form, the CDR3 reads TGTGCCAGCAGCCACCGACAGGGCGCCATTGAAGCTTTCTTT.